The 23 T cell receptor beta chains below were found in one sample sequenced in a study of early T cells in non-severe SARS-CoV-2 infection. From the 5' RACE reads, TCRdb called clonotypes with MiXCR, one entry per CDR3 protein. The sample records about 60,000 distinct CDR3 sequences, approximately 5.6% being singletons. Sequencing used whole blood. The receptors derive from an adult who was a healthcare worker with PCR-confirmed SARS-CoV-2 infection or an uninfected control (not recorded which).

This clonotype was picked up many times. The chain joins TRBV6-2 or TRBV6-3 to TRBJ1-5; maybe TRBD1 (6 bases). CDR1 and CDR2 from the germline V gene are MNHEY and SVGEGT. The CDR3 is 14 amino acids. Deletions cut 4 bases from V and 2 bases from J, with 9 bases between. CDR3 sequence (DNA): TGTGCCAGCAGTTTACGACAGGGCAATCAGCCCCAGCATTTT. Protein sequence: CASSLRQGNQPQHF.

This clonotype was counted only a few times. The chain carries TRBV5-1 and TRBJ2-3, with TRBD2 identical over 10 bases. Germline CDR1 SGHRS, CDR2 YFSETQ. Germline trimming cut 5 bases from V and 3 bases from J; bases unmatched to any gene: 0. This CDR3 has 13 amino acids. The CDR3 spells CASRAGGTDTQYF. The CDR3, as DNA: TGCGCCAGCAGAGCGGGGGGGACAGATACGCAGTATTTT.

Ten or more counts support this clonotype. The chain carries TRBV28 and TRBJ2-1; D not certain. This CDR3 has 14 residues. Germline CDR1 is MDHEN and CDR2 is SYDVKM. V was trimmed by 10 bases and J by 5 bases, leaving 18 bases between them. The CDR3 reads CATRGGEIDNEQFF. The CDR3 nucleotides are TGTGCCACTCGAGGTGGGGAAATCGACAATGAGCAGTTCTTC.

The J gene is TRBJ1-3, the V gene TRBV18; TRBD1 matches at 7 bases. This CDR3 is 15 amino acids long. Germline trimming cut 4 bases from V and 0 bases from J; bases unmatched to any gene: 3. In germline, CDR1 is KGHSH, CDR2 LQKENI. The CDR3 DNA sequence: TGTGCCAGCTCACACCGGGACAGCTCTGGAAACACCATATATTTT. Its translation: CASSHRDSSGNTIYF.

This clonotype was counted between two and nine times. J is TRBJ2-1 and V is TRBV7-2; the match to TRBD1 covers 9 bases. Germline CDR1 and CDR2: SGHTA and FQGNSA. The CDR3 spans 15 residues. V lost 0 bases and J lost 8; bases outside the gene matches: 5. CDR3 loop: CASSLAVDRGDEQFF. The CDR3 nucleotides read TGTGCCAGCAGCTTAGCGGTGGACAGGGGCGATGAGCAGTTCTTC.

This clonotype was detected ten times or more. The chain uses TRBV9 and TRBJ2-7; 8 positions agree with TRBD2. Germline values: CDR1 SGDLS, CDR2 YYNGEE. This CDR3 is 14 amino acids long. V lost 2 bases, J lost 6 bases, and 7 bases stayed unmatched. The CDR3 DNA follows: TGTGCCAGCAGCGTGGGAGCGGCGGGAGGCGAGCAGTACTTC. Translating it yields CASSVGAAGGEQYF.

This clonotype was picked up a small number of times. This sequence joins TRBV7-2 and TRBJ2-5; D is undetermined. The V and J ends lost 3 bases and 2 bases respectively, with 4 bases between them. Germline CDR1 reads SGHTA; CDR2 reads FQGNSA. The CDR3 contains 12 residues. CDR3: CASSFRQETQYF. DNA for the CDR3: TGTGCCAGCAGCTTCCGACAAGAGACCCAGTACTTC.

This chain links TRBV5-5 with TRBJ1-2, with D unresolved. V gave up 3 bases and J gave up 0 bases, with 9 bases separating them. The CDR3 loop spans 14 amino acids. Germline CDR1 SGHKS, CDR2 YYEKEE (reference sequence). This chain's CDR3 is CASSSASANYGYTF. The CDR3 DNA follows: TGTGCCAGCAGCTCAGCATCAGCTAACTATGGCTACACCTTC.

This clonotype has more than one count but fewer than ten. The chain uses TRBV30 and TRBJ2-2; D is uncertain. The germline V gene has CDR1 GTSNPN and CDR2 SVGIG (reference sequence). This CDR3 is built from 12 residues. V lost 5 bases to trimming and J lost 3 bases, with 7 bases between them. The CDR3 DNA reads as TGTGCCTGGTCTAGAGACACCGGGGAGCTGTTTTTT. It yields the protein CAWSRDTGELFF.

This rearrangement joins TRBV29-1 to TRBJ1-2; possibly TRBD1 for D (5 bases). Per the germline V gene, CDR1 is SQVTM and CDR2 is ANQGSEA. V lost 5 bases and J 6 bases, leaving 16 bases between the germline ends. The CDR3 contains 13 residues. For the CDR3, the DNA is TGCAGCGTTCTGGGGGGGATGAGCAATGGCTACACCTTC. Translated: CSVLGGMSNGYTF.

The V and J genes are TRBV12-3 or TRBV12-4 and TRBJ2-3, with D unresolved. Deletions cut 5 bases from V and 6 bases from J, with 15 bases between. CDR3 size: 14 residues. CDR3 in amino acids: CASSPDGPADTQYF. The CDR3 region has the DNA TGTGCCAGCAGTCCGGACGGGCCGGCGGATACGCAGTATTTT.

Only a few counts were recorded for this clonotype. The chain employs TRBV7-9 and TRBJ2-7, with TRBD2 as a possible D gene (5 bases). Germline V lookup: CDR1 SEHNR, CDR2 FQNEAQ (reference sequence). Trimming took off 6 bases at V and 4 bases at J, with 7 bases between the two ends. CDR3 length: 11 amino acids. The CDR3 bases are TGTGCCAGCAGTCCGGGGTACGAGCAGTACTTC. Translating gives CASSPGYEQYF.

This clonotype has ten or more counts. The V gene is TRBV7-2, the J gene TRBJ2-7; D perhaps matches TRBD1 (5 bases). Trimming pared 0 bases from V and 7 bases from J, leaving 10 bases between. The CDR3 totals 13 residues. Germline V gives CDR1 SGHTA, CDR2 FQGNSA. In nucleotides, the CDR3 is TGTGCCAGCAGCTTAGCCACGAACAGGGAGCAGTACTTC. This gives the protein CASSLATNREQYF.

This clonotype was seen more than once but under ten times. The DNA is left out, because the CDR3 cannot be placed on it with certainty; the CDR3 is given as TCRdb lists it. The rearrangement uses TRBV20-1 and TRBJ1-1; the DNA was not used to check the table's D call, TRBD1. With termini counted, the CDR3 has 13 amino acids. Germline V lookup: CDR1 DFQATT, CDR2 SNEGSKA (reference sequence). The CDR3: CSAPFGSGPEAFF.

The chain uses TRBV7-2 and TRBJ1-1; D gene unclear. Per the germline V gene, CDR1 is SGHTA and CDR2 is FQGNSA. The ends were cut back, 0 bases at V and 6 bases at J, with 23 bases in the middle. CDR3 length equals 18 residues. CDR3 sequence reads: CASSLAKWELNSRPEAFF. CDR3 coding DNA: TGTGCCAGCAGCTTAGCCAAGTGGGAGCTGAACAGTCGACCTGAAGCTTTCTTT. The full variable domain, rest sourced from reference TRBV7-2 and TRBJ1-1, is GAGVSQSPSNKVTEKGKDVELRCDPISGHTALYWYRQSLGQGLEFLIYFQGNSAPDKSGLPSDRFSAERTGGSVSTLTIQRTQQEDSAVYLCASSLAKWELNSRPEAFFGQGTRLTVV.

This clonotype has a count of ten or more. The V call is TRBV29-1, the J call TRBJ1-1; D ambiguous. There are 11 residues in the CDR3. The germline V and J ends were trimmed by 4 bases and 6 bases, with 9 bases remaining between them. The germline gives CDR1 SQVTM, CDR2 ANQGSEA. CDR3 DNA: TGCAGCGTTGGGCTTTACGCTGAAGCTTTCTTT. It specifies CSVGLYAEAFF. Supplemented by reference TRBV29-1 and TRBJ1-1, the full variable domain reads SAVISQKPSRDICQRGTSLTIQCQVDSQVTMMFWYRQQPGQSLTLIATANQGSEATYESGFVIDKFPISRPNLTFSTLTVSNMSPEDSSIYLCSVGLYAEAFFGQGTRLTVV.

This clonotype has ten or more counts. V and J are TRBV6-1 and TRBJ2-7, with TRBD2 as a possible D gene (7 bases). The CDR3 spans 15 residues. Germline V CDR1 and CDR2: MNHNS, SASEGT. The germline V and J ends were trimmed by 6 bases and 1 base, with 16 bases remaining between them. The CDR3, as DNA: TGTGCCAGCAGCCTCCTGGGAGGGGGTTCCTACGAGCAGTACTTC. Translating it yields CASSLLGGGSYEQYF.

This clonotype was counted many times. The CDR3 loop is CASSLAPYGETQYF. The CDR3 DNA follows: TGTGCCAGCAGCTTAGCGCCGTACGGAGAGACCCAGTACTTC. This chain uses TRBV11-2 with TRBJ2-5; D not certain. The CDR3 has 14 amino acids. Germline V lookup: CDR1 SGHAT, CDR2 FQNNGV. Deletions cut 1 base from V and 4 bases from J, with 10 bases between. Filled out from reference TRBV11-2 and TRBJ2-5, the complete variable domain reads EAGVAQSPRYKIIEKRQSVAFWCNPISGHATLYWYQQILGQGPKLLIQFQNNGVVDDSQLPKDRFSAERLKGVDSTLKIQPAKLEDSAVYLCASSLAPYGETQYFGPGTRLLVL.

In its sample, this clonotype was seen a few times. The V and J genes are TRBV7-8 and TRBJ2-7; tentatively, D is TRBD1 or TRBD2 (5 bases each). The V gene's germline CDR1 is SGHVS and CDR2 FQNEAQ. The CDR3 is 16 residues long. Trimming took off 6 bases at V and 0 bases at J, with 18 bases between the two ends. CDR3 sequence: CASSIGLSGHSYEQYF. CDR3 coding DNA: TGTGCCAGCAGTATAGGGTTGTCGGGGCACTCCTACGAGCAGTACTTC. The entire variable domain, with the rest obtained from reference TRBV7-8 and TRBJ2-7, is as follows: GAGVSQSPRYKVAKRGQDVALRCDPISGHVSLFWYQQALGQGPEFLTYFQNEAQLDKSGLPSDRFFAERPEGSVSTLKIQRTQQEDSAVYLCASSIGLSGHSYEQYFGPGTRLTVT.

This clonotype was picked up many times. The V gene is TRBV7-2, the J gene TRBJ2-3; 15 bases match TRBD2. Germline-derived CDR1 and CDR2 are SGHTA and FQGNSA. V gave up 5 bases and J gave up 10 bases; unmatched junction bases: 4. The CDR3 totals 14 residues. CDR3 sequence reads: CASSTRTSGGAQYF. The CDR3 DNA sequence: TGTGCCAGCAGCACGCGGACTAGCGGGGGGGCGCAGTATTTT.

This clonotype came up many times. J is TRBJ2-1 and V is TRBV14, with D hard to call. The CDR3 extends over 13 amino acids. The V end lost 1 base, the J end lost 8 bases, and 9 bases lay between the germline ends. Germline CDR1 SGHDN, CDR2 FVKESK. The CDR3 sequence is CASSQAVWHEQFF. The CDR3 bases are TGTGCCAGCAGCCAAGCTGTCTGGCATGAGCAGTTCTTC.

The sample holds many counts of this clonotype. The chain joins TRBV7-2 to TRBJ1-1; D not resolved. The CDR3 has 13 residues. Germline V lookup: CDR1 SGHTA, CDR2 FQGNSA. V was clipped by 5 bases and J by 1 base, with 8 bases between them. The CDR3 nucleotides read TGTGCCAGCAGCCTCCAGCCGAACACTGAAGCTTTCTTT. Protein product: CASSLQPNTEAFF.

The CDR3 is CASSPSGDYGYTF. CDR3 in DNA: TGTGCCAGCTCACCATCGGGAGACTATGGCTACACCTTC. The V and J genes are TRBV18 and TRBJ1-2; D is undetermined. Germline V gene lookup returns CDR1 KGHSH and CDR2 LQKENI. The CDR3 consists of 13 residues. V dropped 2 bases and J dropped 3 bases, with 7 bases sitting between them. Drawing the rest from reference TRBV18 and TRBJ1-2, the complete variable domain is NAGVMQNPRHLVRRRGQEARLRCSPMKGHSHVYWYRQLPEEGLKFMVYLQKENIIDESGMPKERFSAEFPKEGPSILRIQQVVRGDSAAYFCASSPSGDYGYTFGSGTRLTVV.